A selection of T cell receptor beta chains follows, all from one sample in a study of cytomegalovirus exposure and HLA in healthy donors. Data came from immunoSEQ multiplex PCR; TCRdb stores just in-frame clones and leaves some out. Of 180,000 or so clones in the sample, around 80% are singletons; the top ten hold 1.5% to 2%. Sequenced input: PBMCs. The receptors here all came from a woman aged 25-40 years in good health and CMV-seronegative. CDR3s include the opening cysteine and the closing phenylalanine or tryptophan. A D gene is named only where the DNA matches it firmly. Clone size is given for some rows only: seen once, a few or many times, or a class if the clone is expanded.

clone_size: few
d_call: TRBD1
v_call: TRBV19
j_call: TRBJ2-6
cdr3_aa: CASRLTGAASGANVLTF
cdr3_nt: TGTGCCAGTAGACTGACAGGGGCCGCATCTGGGGCCAACGTCCTGACTTTC

clone_size: -
d_call: -
v_call: TRBV18
j_call: TRBJ2-3
cdr3_aa: CASSPPGTSSDTQYF
cdr3_nt: TGTGCCAGCTCACCACCGGGTACTAGTTCAGATACGCAGTATTTT

clone_size: -
d_call: TRBD1
v_call: TRBV5-1
j_call: TRBJ2-7
cdr3_aa: CASSLAGQGYEQYF
cdr3_nt: TGCGCCAGCAGCTTAGCCGGACAGGGTTACGAGCAGTACTTC

clone_size: -
d_call: -
v_call: TRBV5-5
j_call: TRBJ1-5
cdr3_aa: CASSLGPHEPQHF
cdr3_nt: TGTGCCAGCAGCTTGGGTCCCCATGAGCCCCAGCATTTT

clone_size: -
d_call: TRBD2
v_call: TRBV27
j_call: TRBJ2-3
cdr3_aa: CASSLKFPAGGPTDTQYF
cdr3_nt: TGTGCCAGCAGTTTAAAGTTTCCAGCGGGGGGCCCTACAGATACGCAGTATTTT

clone_size: -
d_call: -
v_call: TRBV6-4
j_call: TRBJ1-2
cdr3_aa: CASSDRQRANYGYTF
cdr3_nt: TGTGCCAGCAGTGACAGACAGCGCGCTAACTATGGCTACACCTTC

clone_size: -
d_call: -
v_call: TRBV5-1
j_call: TRBJ2-3
cdr3_aa: CASSPFAVEDTQYF
cdr3_nt: TGCGCCAGCAGCCCTTTTGCGGTAGAAGATACGCAGTATTTT

clone_size: -
d_call: TRBD1
v_call: TRBV2
j_call: TRBJ2-7
cdr3_aa: CASGPTGVGYEQYF
cdr3_nt: TGTGCCAGCGGACCGACAGGGGTTGGCTACGAGCAGTACTTC

clone_size: -
d_call: -
v_call: TRBV5-4
j_call: TRBJ2-5
cdr3_aa: CASSSKGQETQYF
cdr3_nt: TGTGCCAGCAGCTCTAAGGGGCAGGAGACCCAGTACTTC

clone_size: -
d_call: -
v_call: TRBV6-6
j_call: TRBJ1-1
cdr3_aa: CASSYMGVPRLTEAFF
cdr3_nt: TGTGCCAGCAGTTATATGGGTGTTCCGAGGTTGACTGAAGCTTTCTTT

clone_size: -
d_call: TRBD1
v_call: TRBV14
j_call: TRBJ2-7
cdr3_aa: CASSQLAGTGVYEQYF
cdr3_nt: TGTGCCAGCAGCCAATTAGCCGGGACAGGGGTCTACGAGCAGTACTTC

clone_size: -
d_call: -
v_call: TRBV27
j_call: TRBJ2-7
cdr3_aa: CASSLAGAGWYEQYF
cdr3_nt: TGTGCCAGCAGTTTGGCGGGGGCGGGTTGGTACGAGCAGTACTTC

clone_size: -
d_call: TRBD2
v_call: TRBV4-2
j_call: TRBJ2-5
cdr3_aa: CASSQVASGGETQYF
cdr3_nt: TGTGCCAGCAGCCAAGTCGCTAGCGGGGGGGAGACCCAGTACTTC

clone_size: -
d_call: TRBD1
v_call: TRBV7-8
j_call: TRBJ2-7
cdr3_aa: CASSLDRGHTQYF
cdr3_nt: TGTGCCAGCAGCTTAGACAGGGGGCACACGCAGTACTTC

clone_size: -
d_call: TRBD2
v_call: TRBV7-6
j_call: TRBJ2-7
cdr3_aa: CASSPQGGAESYEQYF
cdr3_nt: TGTGCCAGCAGCCCCCAGGGAGGGGCAGAGTCCTACGAGCAGTACTTC

clone_size: once
d_call: -
v_call: TRBV21-1
j_call: TRBJ2-1
cdr3_aa: CASSKKLWASGSSYNEQFF
cdr3_nt: -

clone_size: few
d_call: TRBD2
v_call: TRBV18
j_call: TRBJ2-5
cdr3_aa: CASSRGLAATQETQYF
cdr3_nt: TGTGCCAGCTCACGGGGACTAGCGGCGACCCAAGAGACCCAGTACTTC

clone_size: few
d_call: -
v_call: TRBV6-5
j_call: TRBJ2-3
cdr3_aa: CASSYWSRSTDTQYF
cdr3_nt: TGTGCCAGCAGTTACTGGAGTAGAAGCACAGATACGCAGTATTTT

clone_size: -
d_call: -
v_call: TRBV30
j_call: TRBJ2-2
cdr3_aa: CAWRRSGELFF
cdr3_nt: TGTGCCTGGCGGCGGTCCGGGGAGCTGTTTTTT

clone_size: -
d_call: -
v_call: TRBV7-2
j_call: TRBJ2-5
cdr3_aa: CASSLDPSLETQYF
cdr3_nt: TGTGCCAGCAGCTTAGACCCTAGCTTAGAGACCCAGTACTTC

clone_size: -
d_call: TRBD1
v_call: TRBV4-1
j_call: TRBJ1-2
cdr3_aa: CASSQIPGQGIRSYGYTF
cdr3_nt: TGCGCCAGCAGCCAAATCCCCGGACAGGGGATTAGGAGCTATGGCTACACCTTC

clone_size: -
d_call: -
v_call: TRBV7-2
j_call: TRBJ2-7
cdr3_aa: CASSLSAGARSYEQYF
cdr3_nt: TGTGCCAGCAGCTTATCGGCGGGGGCGAGATCCTACGAGCAGTACTTC

clone_size: -
d_call: TRBD1
v_call: TRBV27
j_call: TRBJ2-5
cdr3_aa: CASSLLPPLDREFQETQYF
cdr3_nt: TGTGCCAGCAGTTTACTGCCACCTCTAGACAGGGAGTTCCAAGAGACCCAGTACTTC

clone_size: -
d_call: TRBD2
v_call: TRBV7-2
j_call: TRBJ2-5
cdr3_aa: CASSPPGLAPTGTQYF
cdr3_nt: TGTGCCAGCAGCCCACCGGGACTAGCGCCAACCGGGACCCAGTACTTC

clone_size: -
d_call: -
v_call: TRBV7-6
j_call: TRBJ1-1
cdr3_aa: CASSLVGAGLNTEAFF
cdr3_nt: TGTGCCAGCAGCTTAGTTGGGGCAGGGCTGAACACTGAAGCTTTCTTT

clone_size: -
d_call: TRBD2
v_call: TRBV4-3
j_call: TRBJ2-1
cdr3_aa: CASSQASGGDGEQFF
cdr3_nt: TGCGCCAGCAGCCAGGCTAGCGGGGGGGACGGGGAGCAGTTCTTC

clone_size: -
d_call: TRBD2
v_call: TRBV15
j_call: TRBJ2-5
cdr3_aa: CATSRTSGGAGETQYF
cdr3_nt: TGTGCCACCAGCAGAACTAGCGGGGGGGCCGGGGAGACCCAGTACTTC

clone_size: -
d_call: TRBD1
v_call: TRBV7-6
j_call: TRBJ1-4
cdr3_aa: CASSPTPQGDNEKLFF
cdr3_nt: TGTGCCAGCAGCCCCACCCCGCAGGGGGATAATGAAAAACTGTTTTTT